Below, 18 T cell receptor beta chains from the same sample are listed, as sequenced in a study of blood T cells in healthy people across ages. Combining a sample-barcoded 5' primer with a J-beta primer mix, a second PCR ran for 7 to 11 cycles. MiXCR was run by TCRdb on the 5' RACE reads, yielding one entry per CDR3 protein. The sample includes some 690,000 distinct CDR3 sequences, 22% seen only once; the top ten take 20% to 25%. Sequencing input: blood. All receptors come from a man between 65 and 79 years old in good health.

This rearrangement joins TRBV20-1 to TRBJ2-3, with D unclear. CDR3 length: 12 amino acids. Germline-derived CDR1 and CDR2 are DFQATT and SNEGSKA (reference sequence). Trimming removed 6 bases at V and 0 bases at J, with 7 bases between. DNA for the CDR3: TGCAGTGCGACAACTAGCACAGATACGCAGTATTTT. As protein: CSATTSTDTQYF.

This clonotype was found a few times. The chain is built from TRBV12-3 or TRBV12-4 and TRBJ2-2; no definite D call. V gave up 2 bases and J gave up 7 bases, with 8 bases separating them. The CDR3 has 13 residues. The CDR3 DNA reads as TGTGCCAGCAGTTTAAAGGCTGGCGGGGAGCTGTTTTTT. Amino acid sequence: CASSLKAGGELFF.

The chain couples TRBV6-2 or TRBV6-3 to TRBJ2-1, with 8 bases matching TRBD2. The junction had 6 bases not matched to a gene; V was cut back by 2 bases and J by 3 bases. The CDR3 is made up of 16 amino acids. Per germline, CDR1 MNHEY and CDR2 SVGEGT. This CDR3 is CASSYIAGNVYNEQFF. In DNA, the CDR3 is TGTGCCAGCAGTTACATAGCGGGAAACGTCTACAATGAGCAGTTCTTC.

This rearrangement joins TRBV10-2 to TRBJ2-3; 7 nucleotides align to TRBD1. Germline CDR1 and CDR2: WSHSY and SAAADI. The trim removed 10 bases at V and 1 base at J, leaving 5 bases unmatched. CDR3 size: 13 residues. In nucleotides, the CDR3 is TGCGCCATCCGACAGGGTGGCACAGATACGCAGTATTTT. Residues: CAIRQGGTDTQYF.

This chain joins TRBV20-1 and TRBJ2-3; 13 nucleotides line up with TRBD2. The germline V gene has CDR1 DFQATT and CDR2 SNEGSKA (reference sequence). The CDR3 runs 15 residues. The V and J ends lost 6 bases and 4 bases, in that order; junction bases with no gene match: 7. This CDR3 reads CSATGLAGVSDTQYF. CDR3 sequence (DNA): TGCAGTGCCACTGGACTAGCGGGAGTTTCAGATACGCAGTATTTT.

The CDR3 is CASSLVAGVEETQYF. The DNA for the CDR3 is TGCGCCAGCAGCTTGGTAGCGGGAGTGGAAGAGACCCAGTACTTC. The rearrangement links TRBV5-1 to TRBJ2-5, with TRBD2 identical over 9 bases. In germline, CDR1 is SGHRS, CDR2 YFSETQ. The CDR3 loop spans 15 amino acids. V shed 0 bases and J 3 bases; nucleotides not matched to a gene: 3.

CDR3 sequence: CASSLSTSSYNEQFF. CDR3 sequence (DNA): TGTGCCAGCAGCTTATCGACTAGCTCCTACAATGAGCAGTTCTTC. The chain combines TRBV7-3 with TRBJ2-1; tentative D call: TRBD2 (6 bases). The length of the CDR3 is 15 residues. CDR1 is SGHTA, CDR2 FQGTGA, per germline. The V end was cut by 2 bases, the J end by 0 bases, with 8 bases between.

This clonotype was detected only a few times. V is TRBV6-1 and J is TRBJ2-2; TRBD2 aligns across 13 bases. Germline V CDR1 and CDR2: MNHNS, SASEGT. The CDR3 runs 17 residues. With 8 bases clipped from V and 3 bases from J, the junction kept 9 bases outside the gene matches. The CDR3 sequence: CASGRLAGGWYTGELFF. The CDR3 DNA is TGTGCCAGCGGGCGACTAGCGGGAGGATGGTACACCGGGGAGCTGTTTTTT.

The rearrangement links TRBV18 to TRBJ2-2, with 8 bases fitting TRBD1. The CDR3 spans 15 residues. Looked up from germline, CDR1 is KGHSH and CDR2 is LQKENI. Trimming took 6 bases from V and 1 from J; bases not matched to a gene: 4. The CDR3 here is CASSPGQENTGELFF. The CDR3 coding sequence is TGTGCCAGCTCGCCGGGACAGGAGAACACCGGGGAGCTGTTTTTT.

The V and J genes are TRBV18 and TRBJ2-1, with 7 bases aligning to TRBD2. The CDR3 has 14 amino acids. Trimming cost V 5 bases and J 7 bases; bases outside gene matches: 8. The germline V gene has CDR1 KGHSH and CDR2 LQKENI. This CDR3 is CASSSAGVDNEQFF. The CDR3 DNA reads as TGTGCCAGCTCATCGGCGGGAGTTGATAATGAGCAGTTCTTC.

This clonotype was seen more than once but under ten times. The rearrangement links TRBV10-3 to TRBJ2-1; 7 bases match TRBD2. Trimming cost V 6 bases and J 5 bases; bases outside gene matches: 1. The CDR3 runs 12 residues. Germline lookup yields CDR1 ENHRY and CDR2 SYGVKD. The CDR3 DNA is TGTGCCATCAGCGGACTAGACAATGAGCAGTTCTTC. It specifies CAISGLDNEQFF.

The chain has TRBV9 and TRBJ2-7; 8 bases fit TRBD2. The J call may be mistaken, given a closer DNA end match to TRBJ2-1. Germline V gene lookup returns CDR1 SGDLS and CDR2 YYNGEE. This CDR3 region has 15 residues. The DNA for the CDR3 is TGTGCCAGCAGCGTCCGAGCGGGAGCGGACAATGAGCAGTTCTTC. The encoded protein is CASSVRAGADNEQFF.

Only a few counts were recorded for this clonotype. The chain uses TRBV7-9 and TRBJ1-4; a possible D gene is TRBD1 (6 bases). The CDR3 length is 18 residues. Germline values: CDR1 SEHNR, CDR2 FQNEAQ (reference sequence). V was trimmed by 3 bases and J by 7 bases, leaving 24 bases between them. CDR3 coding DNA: TGTGCCAGCAGCTTGGAGTCCTTGGCGACAGGAGGGGCTGAAAAACTGTTTTTT. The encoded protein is CASSLESLATGGAEKLFF. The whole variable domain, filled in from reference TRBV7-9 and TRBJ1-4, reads DTGVSQNPRHKITKRGQNVTFRCDPISEHNRLYWYRQTLGQGPEFLTYFQNEAQLEKSRLLSDRFSAERPKGSFSTLEIQRTEQGDSAMYLCASSLESLATGGAEKLFFGSGTQLSVL.

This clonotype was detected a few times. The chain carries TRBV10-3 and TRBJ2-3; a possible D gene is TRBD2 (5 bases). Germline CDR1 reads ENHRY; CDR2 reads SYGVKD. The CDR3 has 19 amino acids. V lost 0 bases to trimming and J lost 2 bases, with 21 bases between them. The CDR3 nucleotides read TGTGCCATCAGTGAGTCGGGAACACTCGGGATCTCCTCCACAGATACGCAGTATTTT. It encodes CAISESGTLGISSTDTQYF.

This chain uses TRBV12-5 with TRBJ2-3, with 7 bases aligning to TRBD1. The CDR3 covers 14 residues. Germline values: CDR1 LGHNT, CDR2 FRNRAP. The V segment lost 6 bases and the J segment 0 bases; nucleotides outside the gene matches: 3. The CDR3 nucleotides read TGTGCTAGTGGCCAGACAGGGAGCACAGATACGCAGTATTTT. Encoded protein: CASGQTGSTDTQYF.

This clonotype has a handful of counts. The CDR3 sequence is CASSEKRGLTDTQYF. CDR3 DNA sequence: TGCGCCAGCAGTGAAAAGCGGGGCCTCACAGATACGCAGTATTTT. The rearrangement uses TRBV10-1 and TRBJ2-3; TRBD2 matches at 7 bases. The V gene end was trimmed by 3 bases and the J gene end by 2 bases; junction bases not matched to a gene: 5. CDR3 size: 15 residues. Germline V gene sequence: CDR1 WNHNN, CDR2 SYGVQD (reference sequence).

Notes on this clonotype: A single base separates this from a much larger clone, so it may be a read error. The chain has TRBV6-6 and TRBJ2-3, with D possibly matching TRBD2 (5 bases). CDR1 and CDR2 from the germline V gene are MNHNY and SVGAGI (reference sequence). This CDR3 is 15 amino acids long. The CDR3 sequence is CASSYSRPSTDMQYF. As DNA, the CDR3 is TGTGCCAGCAGTTACTCACGTCCTAGCACAGATATGCAGTATTTT.

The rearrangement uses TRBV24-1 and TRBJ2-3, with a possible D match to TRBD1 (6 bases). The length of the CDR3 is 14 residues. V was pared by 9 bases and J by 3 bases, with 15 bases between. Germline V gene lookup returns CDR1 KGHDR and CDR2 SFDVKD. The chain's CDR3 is CATSRAGETDTQYF. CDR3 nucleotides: TGTGCCACCTCACGGGCAGGGGAGACAGATACGCAGTATTTT.